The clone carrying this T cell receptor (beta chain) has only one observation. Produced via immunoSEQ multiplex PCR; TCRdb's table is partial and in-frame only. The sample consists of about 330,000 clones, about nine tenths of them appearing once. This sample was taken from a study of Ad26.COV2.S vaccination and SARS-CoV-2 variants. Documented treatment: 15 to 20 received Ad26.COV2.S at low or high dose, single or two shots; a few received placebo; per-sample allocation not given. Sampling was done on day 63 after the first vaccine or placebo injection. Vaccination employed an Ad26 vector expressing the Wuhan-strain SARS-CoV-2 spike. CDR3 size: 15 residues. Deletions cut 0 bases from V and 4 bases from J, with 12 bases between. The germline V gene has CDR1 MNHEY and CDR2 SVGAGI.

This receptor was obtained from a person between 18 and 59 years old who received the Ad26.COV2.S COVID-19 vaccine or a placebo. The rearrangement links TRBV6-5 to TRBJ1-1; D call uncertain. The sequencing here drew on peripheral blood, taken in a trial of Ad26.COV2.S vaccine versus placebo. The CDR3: CASSYSARVSTEAFF. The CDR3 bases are TGTGCCAGCAGTTACTCCGCGAGGGTATCCACTGAAGCTTTCTTT.